These T cell receptor beta chains were read from a single sample in a study of blood T cells in healthy people across ages. Each CDR3 protein gets one entry after TCRdb re-called the 5' RACE reads with MiXCR. Of some 860,000 distinct CDR3 sequences in the sample, roughly three fifths were seen once. The sequenced sample was blood. The origin of the receptors is a man in his forties in good health. Each CDR3 is given with its conserved first and last residue. D genes are given only for firm matches. Some rows have no size entry. The others give once, few or many, or a class for an expanded clone.

CDR3aa: CASRQGGVAGNTEAFF
CDR3nt: TGCGCCAGCCGACAGGGGGGCGTCGCTGGGAACACTGAAGCTTTCTTT
v_gene: TRBV5-1
d_gene: TRBD1
j_gene: TRBJ1-1
abundance: .

CDR3aa: CASRTSRSGQRFYNEQFF
CDR3nt: TGTGCCAGCAGGACTTCCCGATCCGGACAAAGGTTCTACAATGAGCAGTTCTTC
v_gene: TRBV2
d_gene: .
j_gene: TRBJ2-1
abundance: .

CDR3aa: CASSLSGTLAQHF
CDR3nt: TGTGCCAGCAGCTTATCGGGCACGTTAGCCCAGCATTTT
v_gene: TRBV7-8
d_gene: .
j_gene: TRBJ1-5
abundance: .

CDR3aa: CASSFRQGAIDTQYF
CDR3nt: TGTGCCAGCAGCTTTAGACAGGGGGCCATAGATACGCAGTATTTT
v_gene: TRBV7-2
d_gene: TRBD1
j_gene: TRBJ2-3
abundance: .

CDR3aa: CASSQETSGGGTDTQYF
CDR3nt: TGTGCCAGCAGCCAAGAGACTAGCGGGGGGGGCACAGATACGCAGTATTTT
v_gene: TRBV3-1
d_gene: TRBD2
j_gene: TRBJ2-3
abundance: .

CDR3aa: CSVVGGEDYGYTF
CDR3nt: TGCAGCGTTGTCGGCGGCGAGGACTATGGCTACACCTTC
v_gene: TRBV29-1
d_gene: .
j_gene: TRBJ1-2
abundance: .

CDR3aa: CASRKEGGQNTEAFF
CDR3nt: TGTGCCAGCCGCAAAGAAGGTGGGCAGAACACTGAAGCTTTCTTT
v_gene: TRBV27
d_gene: .
j_gene: TRBJ1-1
abundance: once

CDR3aa: CASSRGQGLTYEQYF
CDR3nt: TGTGCCAGCAGCCGGGGACAGGGGCTAACCTACGAGCAGTACTTC
v_gene: TRBV3-1
d_gene: TRBD1
j_gene: TRBJ2-7
abundance: .

CDR3aa: CASSPTAGTPNYGYTF
CDR3nt: TGTGCCAGCAGCCCTACAGCCGGGACGCCAAACTATGGCTACACCTTC
v_gene: TRBV28
d_gene: .
j_gene: TRBJ1-2
abundance: .

CDR3aa: CASSSPAGLDGEQYF
CDR3nt: TGTGCCAGCAGCTCACCAGCGGGATTAGATGGCGAGCAGTACTTC
v_gene: TRBV11-2
d_gene: TRBD2
j_gene: TRBJ2-7
abundance: once

CDR3aa: CASSGLFPGTSGSYNEQFF
CDR3nt: TGTGCCAGCAGCGGTCTTTTTCCAGGGACTAGCGGGAGTTACAATGAGCAGTTCTTC
v_gene: TRBV11-3
d_gene: TRBD2
j_gene: TRBJ2-1
abundance: .

CDR3aa: CASSSTGGSRSPLHF
CDR3nt: TGTGCCAGCAGTTCAACAGGGGGCTCTCGTTCACCCCTCCACTTT
v_gene: TRBV6-5
d_gene: TRBD1
j_gene: TRBJ1-6
abundance: many

CDR3aa: CASSLAGAVNSDEQFF
CDR3nt: TGCGCCAGCAGCTTGGCCGGGGCCGTAAACAGTGATGAGCAGTTCTTC
v_gene: TRBV5-1
d_gene: .
j_gene: TRBJ2-1
abundance: .

CDR3aa: CASSPTSVAFTDTQYF
CDR3nt: TGTGCCAGCAGCCCTACTAGCGTGGCCTTCACAGATACGCAGTATTTT
v_gene: TRBV7-3
d_gene: TRBD2
j_gene: TRBJ2-3
abundance: .

CDR3aa: CASSLGGSGYEQYF
CDR3nt: TGTGCCAGCAGCTTAGGCGGGAGCGGGTACGAGCAGTACTTC
v_gene: TRBV7-9
d_gene: TRBD2
j_gene: TRBJ2-7
abundance: .

CDR3aa: CSATVLAGGLNEQFF
CDR3nt: TGCAGTGCTACAGTACTAGCGGGGGGATTGAATGAGCAGTTCTTC
v_gene: TRBV20-1
d_gene: TRBD2
j_gene: TRBJ2-1
abundance: .

CDR3aa: CASSQGAGLAREQYF
CDR3nt: TGTGCCAGCAGCCAAGGCGCGGGACTAGCTCGCGAGCAGTACTTC
v_gene: TRBV3-1
d_gene: TRBD2
j_gene: TRBJ2-7
abundance: .

CDR3aa: CASSEGQGFGQPQHF
CDR3nt: TGTGCCAGCAGCGAAGGACAGGGATTTGGTCAGCCCCAGCATTTT
v_gene: TRBV9
d_gene: TRBD1
j_gene: TRBJ1-5
abundance: .

CDR3aa: CASSHDGYNEQFF
CDR3nt: TGTGCCAGCAGCCATGACGGGTACAATGAGCAGTTCTTC
v_gene: TRBV7-9
d_gene: .
j_gene: TRBJ2-1
abundance: few

CDR3aa: CAAGRGKELSLGDTQYF
CDR3nt: TGCGCCGCCGGGCGGGGAAAGGAATTGAGCTTGGGAGATACGCAGTATTTT
v_gene: TRBV10-2
d_gene: .
j_gene: TRBJ2-3
abundance: few

CDR3aa: CSVDPASYNEQFF
CDR3nt: TGCAGCGTTGACCCGGCGTCCTACAATGAGCAGTTCTTC
v_gene: TRBV29-1
d_gene: .
j_gene: TRBJ2-1
abundance: .

CDR3aa: CASSLVLGELHMNTEAFF
CDR3nt: TGTGCCAGCAGTTTGGTTCTTGGGGAGCTTCACATGAACACTGAAGCTTTCTTT
v_gene: TRBV28
d_gene: .
j_gene: TRBJ1-1
abundance: once

CDR3aa: CSVEEEIVVGSYNEQFF
CDR3nt: TGCAGCGTTGAAGAAGAAATAGTCGTTGGCTCCTACAATGAGCAGTTCTTC
v_gene: TRBV29-1
d_gene: .
j_gene: TRBJ2-1
abundance: .

CDR3aa: CSAWDTNSYEQYF
CDR3nt: TGCAGTGCGTGGGACACGAACTCCTACGAGCAGTACTTC
v_gene: TRBV20-1
d_gene: .
j_gene: TRBJ2-7
abundance: .

CDR3aa: CSARDRGRTSGANVLTF
CDR3nt: TGCAGTGCTAGAGATCGGGGGAGGACCTCTGGGGCCAACGTCCTGACTTTC
v_gene: TRBV20-1
d_gene: .
j_gene: TRBJ2-6
abundance: many

CDR3aa: CAWSGSQGLVDTQYF
CDR3nt: TGTGCCTGGAGTGGTTCACAGGGGTTGGTAGATACGCAGTATTTT
v_gene: TRBV30
d_gene: TRBD1
j_gene: TRBJ2-3
abundance: once

CDR3aa: CATRRQGAYNEQFF
CDR3nt: TGTGCCACTAGGAGACAGGGGGCATACAATGAGCAGTTCTTC
v_gene: TRBV24-1
d_gene: TRBD1
j_gene: TRBJ2-1
abundance: .

CDR3aa: CASSEPGQISYQETQYF
CDR3nt: TGTGCCAGCAGTGAACCAGGACAGATTTCGTACCAAGAGACCCAGTACTTC
v_gene: TRBV25-1
d_gene: .
j_gene: TRBJ2-5
abundance: .

CDR3aa: CASKAALAGGPQETQYF
CDR3nt: TGTGCCAGCAAGGCGGCACTAGCGGGAGGCCCCCAAGAGACCCAGTACTTC
v_gene: TRBV6-2/TRBV6-3
d_gene: TRBD2
j_gene: TRBJ2-5
abundance: .

CDR3aa: CASRLPTERSQETQYF
CDR3nt: TGTGCCAGCAGGCTACCTACGGAGCGGTCCCAAGAGACCCAGTACTTC
v_gene: TRBV6-2/TRBV6-3
d_gene: .
j_gene: TRBJ2-5
abundance: .

CDR3aa: CSARDRHGGVGDEQYF
CDR3nt: TGCAGTGCTAGAGATCGTCACGGGGGAGTCGGCGACGAGCAGTACTTC
v_gene: TRBV20-1
d_gene: .
j_gene: TRBJ2-7
abundance: .